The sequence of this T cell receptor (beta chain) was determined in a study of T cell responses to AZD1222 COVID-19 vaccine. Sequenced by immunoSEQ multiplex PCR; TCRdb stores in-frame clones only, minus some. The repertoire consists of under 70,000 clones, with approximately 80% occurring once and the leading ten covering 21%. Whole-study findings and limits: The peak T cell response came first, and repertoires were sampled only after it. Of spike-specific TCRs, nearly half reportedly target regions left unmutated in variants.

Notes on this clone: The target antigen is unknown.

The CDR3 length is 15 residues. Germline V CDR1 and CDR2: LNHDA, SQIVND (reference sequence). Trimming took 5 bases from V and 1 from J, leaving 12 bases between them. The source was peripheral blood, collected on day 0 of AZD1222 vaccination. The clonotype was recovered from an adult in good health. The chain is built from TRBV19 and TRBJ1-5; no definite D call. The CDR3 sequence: CASSPLWWSNQPQHF. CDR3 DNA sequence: TGTGCCAGTAGTCCCCTTTGGTGGAGCAATCAGCCCCAGCATTTT. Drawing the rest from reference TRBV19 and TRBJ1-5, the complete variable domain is DGGITQSPKYLFRKEGQNVTLSCEQNLNHDAMYWYRQDPGQGLRLIYYSQIVNDFQKGDIAEGYSVSREKKESFPLTVTSAQKNPTAFYLCASSPLWWSNQPQHFGDGTRLSIL.